The 30 T cell receptor beta chains reported below all come from one sample, sequenced in a study of memory CD4+ T cells and cytomegalovirus serostatus. Libraries were prepared by immunoSEQ multiplex PCR; TCRdb keeps only in-frame clonotypes and omits some of them. Counted here are approximately 74,000 clones, 76% occurring once; the ten biggest clones make up about 4.8%. Single viable CD3+CD4+CD8-CD45RO+ cells were sorted as the memory CD4+ T cells. What was sequenced was memory CD4+ T cells from blood. The receptors come from an adult in good health and CMV-seropositive.

V is TRBV5-4 and J is TRBJ1-6; D gene unclear. This CDR3 is 13 amino acids long. CDR1 and CDR2 from the germline V gene are SGHNT and YYREEE (reference sequence). Trimming cost V 0 bases and J 9 bases, with 7 bases left between them. CDR3 in amino acids: CASSLGGGSPLHF. The CDR3, as DNA: TGTGCCAGCAGCTTGGGAGGAGGTTCACCCCTCCACTTT.

The chain is built from TRBV5-4 and TRBJ2-7; 11 nucleotides line up with TRBD2. Germline V gene data show CDR1 as SGHNT and CDR2 as YYREEE (reference sequence). This CDR3 spans 15 amino acids. Trimming took 8 bases from V and 0 from J; bases not matched to a gene: 7. CDR3 region: CASKGLAGSSYEQYF. The CDR3 nucleotides are TGTGCCAGTAAAGGACTAGCGGGCTCCTCCTACGAGCAGTACTTC.

The J gene is TRBJ1-5, the V gene TRBV4-2; D unresolved. The V end lost 0 bases, the J end lost 1 base, and 7 bases lay between the germline ends. Germline loops: CDR1 LGHNA, CDR2 YNFKEQ. This CDR3 is built from 15 residues. The CDR3 sequence: CASSQDRKSNQPQHF. CDR3 bases: TGTGCCAGCAGCCAAGACAGGAAGAGCAATCAGCCCCAGCATTTT.

J is TRBJ1-1 and V is TRBV7-9; possible D gene TRBD1, 5 bases. Germline lookup yields CDR1 SEHNR and CDR2 FQNEAQ (reference sequence). Deletions cut 1 base from V and 6 bases from J, with 12 bases between. CDR3 length: 14 residues. The CDR3, as DNA: TGTGCCAGCAGCTTAGATCAGGGCAGCCCTGAAGCTTTCTTT. Translated, it gives CASSLDQGSPEAFF.

The J gene is TRBJ1-2, the V gene TRBV7-9, with TRBD1 matching 9 bases. The J segment lost 2 bases and the V segment lost 4 bases, leaving 5 bases of the junction unmatched. This CDR3 spans 15 amino acids. Looked up from germline, CDR1 is SEHNR and CDR2 is FQNEAQ (reference sequence). CDR3 DNA: TGTGCCAGCAGCTCAGAAGGGACAGGGAACTATGGCTACACCTTC. The encoded protein is CASSSEGTGNYGYTF.

The chain carries TRBV5-4 and TRBJ2-4; TRBD1 aligns across 7 bases. The CDR3 is 15 amino acids. Trimming took 4 bases from V and 5 from J; bases not matched to a gene: 9. Germline loops: CDR1 SGHNT, CDR2 YYREEE (reference sequence). CDR3 residues: CASSRGQLDQNIQYF. The CDR3 DNA sequence: TGTGCCAGCAGCAGGGGACAGCTCGACCAAAACATTCAGTACTTC.

This clone has a handful of counts. This chain's CDR3 is CASSRGRGNTEAFF. In DNA, the CDR3 is TGTGCCAGCAGTCGCGGGCGGGGGAACACTGAAGCTTTCTTT. This chain links TRBV28 with TRBJ1-1; the D is unclear. In germline, CDR1 is MDHEN, CDR2 SYDVKM. The CDR3 runs to 14 residues. Trimming removed 5 bases from V and 1 base from J, with 11 bases in between.

This chain connects TRBV7-2 to TRBJ1-1; D possibly corresponds to TRBD1 (5 bases). CDR3 length: 15 residues. Germline lookup yields CDR1 SGHTA and CDR2 FQGNSA. V was cut by 6 bases and J by 5 bases, with 19 bases left in between. The CDR3 nucleotides are TGTGCCAGCAGTCCTGCACTCGGGGGAAGGACTGAAGCTTTCTTT. Its protein is CASSPALGGRTEAFF. Drawing the rest from reference TRBV7-2 and TRBJ1-1, the complete variable domain is GAGVSQSPSNKVTEKGKDVELRCDPISGHTALYWYRQSLGQGLEFLIYFQGNSAPDKSGLPSDRFSAERTGGSVSTLTIQRTQQEDSAVYLCASSPALGGRTEAFFGQGTRLTVV.

This clone is termed medium-sized. This rearrangement joins TRBV2 to TRBJ1-2, with D possibly matching TRBD1 (5 bases). This CDR3 is built from 14 residues. V was pared by 7 bases and J by 1 base, with 13 bases between. Germline CDR1 reads SNHLY; CDR2 reads FYNNEI. The chain's CDR3 is CASTPGRNNYGYTF. The CDR3, as DNA: TGTGCCAGCACCCCGGGGCGAAATAACTATGGCTACACCTTC.

This chain joins TRBV7-2 and TRBJ2-7; 9 bases agree with TRBD2. The germline V gene encodes CDR1 SGHTA and CDR2 FQGNSA. CDR3 length: 16 amino acids. V trimming: 5 bases; J trimming: 5 bases; junction bases outside the gene matches: 13. The CDR3 spells CASSAGMISGGHEQYF. The CDR3 DNA is TGTGCCAGCAGCGCCGGGATGATTAGCGGGGGTCACGAGCAGTACTTC.

Of note for this clone: Germline is not matched at one junction end, which may reflect a read error. The sample holds other DNA sequences that translate to the same CDR3. This rearrangement joins TRBV20-1 to TRBJ2-1, with D uncertain. Germline CDR1 DFQATT, CDR2 SNEGSKA (reference sequence). This CDR3 is 11 amino acids long. The CDR3 DNA sequence: TGCAGTGCTAGCGGCTACAATGAACAGTTCTTC. Residues: CSASGYNEQFF.

This clone was counted between two and nine times. A read error may account for a junction end that differs from germline. The chain couples TRBV11-2 to TRBJ2-3, with TRBD2 matching 12 bases. The CDR3 loop spans 11 amino acids. Germline V CDR1 and CDR2: SGHAT, FQNNGV. CDR3 protein: CASSLASGGDF. The CDR3 region has the DNA TGTGCCAGCAGCTTAGCTAGCGGGGGGGATTTT.

The chain links TRBV11-2 to TRBJ2-1; 14 positions agree with TRBD2. This CDR3 is built from 16 residues. The junction had 4 bases not matched to a gene; V was cut back by 5 bases and J by 4 bases. Germline CDR1 and CDR2: SGHAT and FQNNGV. This chain's CDR3 is CASSPGLAGGYNEQFF. CDR3 DNA: TGTGCCAGCAGCCCTGGACTAGCGGGGGGTTACAATGAGCAGTTCTTC. Together with reference TRBV11-2 and TRBJ2-1, the CDR3 gives the full variable domain: EAGVAQSPRYKIIEKRQSVAFWCNPISGHATLYWYQQILGQGPKLLIQFQNNGVVDDSQLPKDRFSAERLKGVDSTLKIQPAKLEDSAVYLCASSPGLAGGYNEQFFGPGTRLTVL.

The V and J genes are TRBV10-1 and TRBJ2-4, with D hard to call. V was trimmed by 0 bases and J by 6 bases, leaving 9 bases between them. The CDR3 covers 14 residues. The germline CDR1 and CDR2 sequences are WNHNN and SYGVQD (reference sequence). The CDR3 region has the DNA TGCGCCAGCAGTGAGTCCCGATCTCTAAACATTCAGTACTTC. Its protein product is CASSESRSLNIQYF.

The V gene is TRBV28, the J gene TRBJ1-3; 7 nucleotides align to TRBD1. With 4 bases clipped from V and 0 bases from J, the junction kept 21 bases outside the gene matches. The germline V gene has CDR1 MDHEN and CDR2 SYDVKM. This CDR3 has 21 residues. This CDR3 is CASSSHFGGTAYDLSGNTIYF. The CDR3, as DNA: TGTGCCAGCAGTTCTCATTTTGGCGGGACAGCCTACGATCTCTCTGGAAACACCATATATTTT.

The chain joins TRBV5-5 to TRBJ2-1, with D unclear. V was cut by 3 bases and J by 6 bases, with 19 bases left in between. Germline V gene sequence: CDR1 SGHKS, CDR2 YYEKEE (reference sequence). This CDR3 has 16 residues. The CDR3 DNA follows: TGTGCCAGCAGCTCGGCGCTAAGGGCCCTTACCAATGAGCAGTTCTTC. It specifies CASSSALRALTNEQFF.

The chain carries TRBV15 and TRBJ1-5; tentative D call: TRBD1 (5 bases). Trimming left V 5 bases short and J 0 bases short, with 8 bases between. Germline values: CDR1 LNHNV, CDR2 YYDKDF (reference sequence). This CDR3 is 14 amino acids long. The CDR3 DNA reads as TGTGCCACCAGCGTGGGGGGTAGCAATCAGCCCCAGCATTTT. It translates to CATSVGGSNQPQHF.

This chain joins TRBV5-1 and TRBJ1-1; D may be TRBD1 (5 bases). Trimming cost V 1 base and J 5 bases, with 12 bases left between them. Germline V gene sequence: CDR1 SGHRS, CDR2 YFSETQ. CDR3 length equals 14 residues. CDR3 region: CASSLYGGETEAFF. The CDR3 region has the DNA TGCGCCAGCAGCTTGTACGGGGGAGAGACTGAAGCTTTCTTT.

The CDR3 spells CASSFTGSTETQYF. CDR3 nucleotide sequence: TGTGCCAGCAGCTTCACAGGGAGTACGGAGACCCAGTACTTC. This rearrangement joins TRBV5-6 to TRBJ2-5; tentatively, D is TRBD1 (6 bases). Per the germline V gene, CDR1 is SGHDT and CDR2 is YYEEEE. V was pared by 2 bases and J by 5 bases, with 13 bases between. The CDR3 has 14 residues.

The rearrangement joins TRBV5-1 to TRBJ2-4; unclear D gene. CDR1 and CDR2 from the germline V gene are SGHRS and YFSETQ. V dropped 2 bases and J dropped 5 bases, with 8 bases sitting between them. The CDR3 consists of 13 residues. The CDR3 DNA reads as TGCGCCAGCAGCTTACCGACCCAAAACATTCAGTACTTC. This gives the protein CASSLPTQNIQYF.

V gene TRBV28 combines with J gene TRBJ2-7; D gene unclear. From germline, CDR1 is MDHEN and CDR2 SYDVKM. The CDR3 length is 11 residues. Trimming took 6 bases from V and 9 from J, leaving 12 bases between them. The CDR3: CASSSPVGQYF. DNA for the CDR3: TGTGCCAGCAGCTCCCCTGTTGGGCAGTACTTC.

The chain is built from TRBV11-2 and TRBJ1-1, with D possibly being TRBD1 (5 bases). V lost 3 bases to trimming and J lost 0 bases, with 17 bases between them. Germline V CDR1 and CDR2: SGHAT, FQNNGV. The CDR3 totals 17 residues. The CDR3 loop reads CASSLSGGGTLNTEAFF. The CDR3, as DNA: TGTGCCAGCAGCTTGAGTGGTGGGGGGACTCTGAACACTGAAGCTTTCTTT.

There are a few counts of this clone. The chain employs TRBV2 and TRBJ2-7; TRBD2 matches at 10 bases. V shed 3 bases and J 7 bases; nucleotides not matched to a gene: 9. The length of the CDR3 is 15 residues. Germline values: CDR1 SNHLY, CDR2 FYNNEI. CDR3 nucleotides: TGTGCCAGCAGTGATAGTCTAGCGGGAGTAGGAGAGCAGTACTTC. This encodes CASSDSLAGVGEQYF.

The genes are TRBV6-1 and TRBJ1-6; D call uncertain. The CDR3 sequence is 13 residues long. The V and J ends lost 2 bases and 7 bases respectively, with 6 bases between them. Germline V lookup: CDR1 MNHNS, CDR2 SASEGT. CDR3 sequence: CASSESRNSPLHF. CDR3 in DNA: TGTGCCAGCAGTGAAAGTCGGAATTCACCCCTCCACTTT.

V and J are TRBV6-1 and TRBJ2-5; 8 bases fit TRBD2. The V segment lost 6 bases and the J segment 9 bases; nucleotides outside the gene matches: 9. Per the germline V gene, CDR1 is MNHNS and CDR2 is SASEGT. CDR3 length: 13 amino acids. CDR3 amino acids: CASSPGGFEAQYF. For the CDR3, the DNA is TGTGCCAGCAGCCCGGGGGGGTTCGAGGCCCAGTACTTC.

This clone appeared a few times. This chain links TRBV20-1 with TRBJ2-7, with no clear D. CDR1 is DFQATT and CDR2 is SNEGSKA in the germline V gene (reference sequence). Trimming took 4 bases from V and 5 from J, leaving 9 bases between them. This CDR3 has 11 amino acids. CDR3 loop: CSATGFNEQYF. CDR3 DNA sequence: TGCAGTGCTACAGGCTTCAACGAGCAGTACTTC.

The chain joins TRBV11-1 to TRBJ2-1, with D perhaps being TRBD1 or TRBD2 (5 bases each). The CDR3 loop spans 15 amino acids. The germline CDR1 and CDR2 sequences are SGHAT and FQDESV (reference sequence). V lost 2 bases, J lost 0 bases, and 8 bases lay in between. The CDR3 DNA reads as TGTGCCAGCAGCTTATCGGGACCCTCCTACAATGAGCAGTTCTTC. It yields the protein CASSLSGPSYNEQFF.

V usage is TRBV7-2 and J usage is TRBJ2-5; 7 bases match TRBD2. The V gene's germline CDR1 is SGHTA and CDR2 FQGNSA. Trimming took 7 bases from V and 1 from J; bases not matched to a gene: 9. This CDR3 contains 15 residues. CDR3 coding DNA: TGTGCCAGCACCTTGGGGCTAGCGGCCCAAGAGACCCAGTACTTC. Translation gives CASTLGLAAQETQYF.

This clone was detected only a few times. The chain recombines TRBV7-2 with TRBJ2-1; D gene unclear. Trimming took 0 bases from V and 4 from J, leaving 7 bases between them. CDR3 length equals 14 residues. In germline, CDR1 is SGHTA, CDR2 FQGNSA. This CDR3 is CASSLALGYNEQFF. In DNA form, the CDR3 reads TGTGCCAGCAGCTTAGCGCTAGGATACAATGAGCAGTTCTTC.

The chain uses TRBV5-1 and TRBJ2-5, with 8 bases fitting TRBD1. V gave up 2 bases and J gave up 5 bases; unmatched junction bases: 5. This CDR3 is built from 14 residues. Germline loops: CDR1 SGHRS, CDR2 YFSETQ. The DNA of the CDR3 is TGCGCCAGCAGCTTATACAGGGGGATGGAGACCCAGTACTTC. It is translated as CASSLYRGMETQYF.